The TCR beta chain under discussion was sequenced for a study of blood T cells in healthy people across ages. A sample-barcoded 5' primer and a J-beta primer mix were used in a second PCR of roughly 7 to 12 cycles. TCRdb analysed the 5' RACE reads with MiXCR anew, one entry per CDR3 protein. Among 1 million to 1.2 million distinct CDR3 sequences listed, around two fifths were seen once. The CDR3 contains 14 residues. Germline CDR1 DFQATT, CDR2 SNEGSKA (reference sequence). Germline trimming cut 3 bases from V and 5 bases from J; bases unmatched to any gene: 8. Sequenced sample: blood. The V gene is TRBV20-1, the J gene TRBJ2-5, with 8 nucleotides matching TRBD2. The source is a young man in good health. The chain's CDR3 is CSARDAGGAETQYF. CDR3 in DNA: TGCAGTGCTAGGGATGCGGGGGGAGCGGAGACCCAGTACTTC.